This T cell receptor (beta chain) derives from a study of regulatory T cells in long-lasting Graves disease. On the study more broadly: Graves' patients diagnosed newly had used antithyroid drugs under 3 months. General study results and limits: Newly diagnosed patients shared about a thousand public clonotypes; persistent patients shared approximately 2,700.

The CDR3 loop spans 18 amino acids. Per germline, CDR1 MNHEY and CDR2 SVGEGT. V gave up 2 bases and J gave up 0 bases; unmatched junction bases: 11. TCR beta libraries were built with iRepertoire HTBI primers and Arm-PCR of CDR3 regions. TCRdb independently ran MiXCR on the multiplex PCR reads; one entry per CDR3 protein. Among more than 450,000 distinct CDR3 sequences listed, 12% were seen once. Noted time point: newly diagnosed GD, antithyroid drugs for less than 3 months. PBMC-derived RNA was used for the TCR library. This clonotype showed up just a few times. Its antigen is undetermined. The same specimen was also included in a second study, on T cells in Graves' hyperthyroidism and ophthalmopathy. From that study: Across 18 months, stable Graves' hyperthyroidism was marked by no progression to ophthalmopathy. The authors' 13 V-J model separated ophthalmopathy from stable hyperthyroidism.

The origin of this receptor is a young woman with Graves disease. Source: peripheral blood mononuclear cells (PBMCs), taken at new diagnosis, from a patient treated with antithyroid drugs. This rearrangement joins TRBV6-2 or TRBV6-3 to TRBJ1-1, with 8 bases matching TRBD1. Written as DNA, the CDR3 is TGTGCCAGCAGTTACAGAACCGGGACAGGAAGGATGAACACTGAAGCTTTCTTT. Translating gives CASSYRTGTGRMNTEAFF.